This TCR beta chain derives from a study of glioma-infiltrating T cells. This clonotype was seen a handful of times. TCR alpha and beta CDR3 regions were amplified from RNA using iRepertoire nested multiplex PCR. One entry per CDR3 protein, called by TCRdb with MiXCR from the multiplex PCR reads. The sample consists of 300,000 to 450,000 distinct CDR3 sequences, 41% of them appearing once. The clonotype originates from a human donor with low-grade glioma or glioblastoma, undergoing nonglioma brain surgery, or in good health (not recorded which). The sequenced material came from glioma tissue, nonneoplastic brain tissue, or PBMCs (not recorded which).

The CDR3 region is CSAVIAGVYEQYF. The CDR3 DNA sequence: TGCAGTGCGGTTATAGCGGGAGTCTACGAGCAGTACTTC. V usage is TRBV20-1 and J usage is TRBJ2-7; 9 nucleotides agree with TRBD2. Germline V gene lookup returns CDR1 DFQATT and CDR2 SNEGSKA (reference sequence). V lost 6 bases, J lost 3 bases, and 6 bases stayed unmatched. The CDR3 totals 13 residues.